This is a list of T cell receptor beta chains from one sample in a study of shared clonotypes between healthy human individuals. Assay used: immunoSEQ multiplex PCR; TCRdb lists only in-frame clones, some missing. The sample consists of more than 2,000,000 clones, approximately 93% of them appearing once. The source material was naive CD4+ T cells from PBMCs. The receptors here all came from a young man in good health. Some clones in this sample may be carry-over from other donors' samples. The CDR3 runs from the conserved cysteine through the conserved F or W. Fields, in order: CDR3 protein, CDR3 DNA, clone size, V gene, D gene, J gene. A D gene is named only where the DNA matches it firmly. Clone size, where shown, is once, few, many, or a class for clones that have expanded.

CSAQPGNEQFF | TGCAGCGCCCAACCCGGAAATGAGCAGTTCTTC | NA | TRBV29-1 | NA | TRBJ2-1
CASSLAVQVELFF | TGCGCCAGCAGCTTGGCCGTACAGGTGGAGCTGTTTTTT | NA | TRBV5-1 | NA | TRBJ2-2
CASSLLQGARTDTQYF | TGTGCCAGCAGCTTATTACAGGGGGCTCGGACAGATACGCAGTATTTT | NA | TRBV11-2 | TRBD1 | TRBJ2-3
CATSRPTASNQPQHF | TGTGCCACCAGCAGACCGACAGCCAGCAATCAGCCCCAGCATTTT | once | TRBV15 | NA | TRBJ1-5
CASSQAGSSRVLDYGYTF | TGTGCCAGCAGCCAGGCCGGGAGTAGCCGTGTACTTGACTATGGCTACACCTTC | NA | TRBV7-3 | NA | TRBJ1-2
CASSLAVGNTYEQYF | TGCGCCAGCAGCTTGGCGGTAGGGAATACCTACGAGCAGTACTTC | NA | TRBV5-1 | NA | TRBJ2-7
CASSQDMRAGTGNTGELFF | TGCGCCAGCAGCCAAGATATGAGAGCTGGGACAGGAAACACCGGGGAGCTGTTTTTT | NA | TRBV4-1 | TRBD1 | TRBJ2-2
CASSPIRGEQYF | TGTGCCAGCAGCCCCATTCGGGGCGAGCAGTACTTC | NA | TRBV7-2 | NA | TRBJ2-7
CASRTKRAGGWGYGYTF | TGTGCCAGCAGAACTAAGCGGGCAGGGGGCTGGGGATATGGCTACACCTTC | NA | TRBV28 | TRBD1 | TRBJ1-2
CASSLALSGQGSGYTF | TGTGCCAGCAGCTTAGCTCTATCCGGACAGGGCTCTGGCTACACCTTC | NA | TRBV7-2 | TRBD1 | TRBJ1-2
CASSSLGGNEQYF | TGTGCCAGCAGCTCTCTTGGGGGGAACGAGCAGTACTTC | NA | TRBV5-4 | NA | TRBJ2-7
CASSLTGADTEAFF | TGTGCCAGCAGCTTAACAGGGGCAGACACTGAAGCTTTCTTT | NA | TRBV7-3 | NA | TRBJ1-1
CASSPHWAASIQYF | TGTGCCAGTAGTCCCCATTGGGCAGCGAGCATTCAGTACTTC | NA | TRBV19 | NA | TRBJ2-4
CASSPSSRETQYF | TGTGCCAGCTCACCATCTTCACGGGAGACCCAGTACTTC | NA | TRBV18 | NA | TRBJ2-5
CASSTPGSGPMNEQFF | TGTGCCAGCAGCACACCGGGAAGCGGCCCTATGAATGAGCAGTTCTTC | NA | TRBV11-1 | NA | TRBJ2-1
CASSIKGGRTEAFF | TGTGCCAGTAGTATAAAGGGCGGGCGCACTGAAGCTTTCTTT | NA | TRBV19 | NA | TRBJ1-1
CATSRGGGRPQETQYF | TGTGCCACCAGCAGAGGGGGGGGACGGCCCCAAGAGACCCAGTACTTC | NA | TRBV15 | TRBD2 | TRBJ2-5
CASSPGGAETQYF | TGCGCCAGCAGCCCCGGGGGTGCGGAGACCCAGTACTTC | NA | TRBV5-1 | NA | TRBJ2-5
CASSTSGGTEKLFF | TGTGCCAGCTCAACTTCCGGGGGCACTGAAAAACTGTTTTTT | NA | TRBV7-9 | NA | TRBJ1-4
CASSPLQGGQETQYF | TGTGCCAGCTCACCCCTGCAGGGGGGCCAAGAGACCCAGTACTTC | NA | TRBV18 | NA | TRBJ2-5
CASSPRTGGNYGYTF | TGTGCCAGCAGCCCGAGGACAGGAGGTAACTATGGCTACACCTTC | NA | TRBV5-4 | TRBD1 | TRBJ1-2
CASSPSAHNEQFF | TGTGCCAGCAGCCCCTCGGCCCACAATGAGCAGTTCTTC | NA | TRBV7-3 | NA | TRBJ2-1
CASSRPGQGWSSEQFF | TGTGCCAGCAGCCGCCCGGGACAGGGCTGGAGTAGTGAGCAGTTCTTC | NA | TRBV7-9 | TRBD1 | TRBJ2-1
CASSQDLLRGSSNQPQHF | TGCGCCAGCAGCCAAGATCTTCTTAGGGGAAGTAGCAATCAGCCCCAGCATTTT | NA | TRBV4-1 | NA | TRBJ1-5
CASSWGGDKNIQYF | TGTGCCAGCAGTTGGGGAGGGGATAAAAACATTCAGTACTTC | NA | TRBV28 | TRBD2 | TRBJ2-4
CASSSQGTGGFNTIYF | TGTGCCAGCAGCTCCCAAGGGACAGGGGGCTTCAACACCATATATTTT | NA | TRBV28 | TRBD1 | TRBJ1-3
CASSLSGPSYNEQFF | TGTGCCAGCAGCCTCAGCGGCCCATCCTACAATGAGCAGTTCTTC | NA | TRBV6-6 | NA | TRBJ2-1
CASSIVLGNQPQHF | TGTGCCAGTAGTATAGTACTGGGCAATCAGCCCCAGCATTTT | NA | TRBV19 | NA | TRBJ1-5
CASSLTSGSPYEQYF | TGTGCCAGCAGCCTTACTAGCGGGAGCCCCTACGAGCAGTACTTC | NA | TRBV9 | TRBD2 | TRBJ2-7
CASRPGLAGVFHEQYF | TGTGCCAGCAGACCGGGACTAGCGGGAGTCTTCCACGAGCAGTACTTC | NA | TRBV5-6 | TRBD2 | TRBJ2-7
CASSYEGYSNQPQHF | TGTGCCAGCAGTTACGAGGGATATAGCAATCAGCCCCAGCATTTT | NA | TRBV6-6 | NA | TRBJ1-5
CASSLGGMANEKLFF | TGTGCCAGCAGCCTAGGGGGCATGGCTAATGAAAAACTGTTTTTT | NA | TRBV5-4 | TRBD1 | TRBJ1-4
CASSLPPSISYEQYF | TGTGCCAGCAGCTTACCACCATCGATCTCCTACGAGCAGTACTTC | NA | TRBV5-6 | NA | TRBJ2-7
CATSRGLAGYNEQFF | TGTGCCACCAGCAGAGGACTAGCGGGTTACAATGAGCAGTTCTTC | once | TRBV15 | TRBD2 | TRBJ2-1
CASSTIRPSGSSYNEQFF | TGTGCCAGCTCAACCATCCGCCCGTCTGGGAGCTCCTACAATGAGCAGTTCTTC | NA | TRBV18 | NA | TRBJ2-1
CASSLARGGGSYNEQFF | TGTGCCAGCAGCTTAGCGCGCGGGGGTGGATCCTACAATGAGCAGTTCTTC | NA | TRBV7-9 | TRBD2 | TRBJ2-1
CASSVGAGTGELFF | TGTGCCAGCAGCGTAGGGGCGGGCACCGGGGAGCTGTTTTTT | NA | TRBV9 | NA | TRBJ2-2
CASSFPQGVSQPQHF | TGTGCCAGCAGTTTTCCACAGGGGGTTTCGCAGCCCCAGCATTTT | NA | TRBV28 | TRBD1 | TRBJ1-5
CASSLAGRAEITFF | TGTGCCAGCAGCTTAGCGGGGCGGGCGGAGATCACTTTCTTT | NA | TRBV7-9 | NA | TRBJ1-1
CASSLRGPSYEQYF | TGTGCCAGCAGTTTACGGGGGCCCTCCTACGAGCAGTACTTC | NA | TRBV28 | NA | TRBJ2-7
CASSVGDRNYGYTF | TGTGCCAGCAGCGTAGGGGACAGGAACTATGGCTACACCTTC | NA | TRBV9 | TRBD1 | TRBJ1-2
CASSSVTGGTGGNTIYF | TGTGCCAGCAGTTCCGTGACAGGGGGCACGGGTGGAAACACCATATATTTT | NA | TRBV27 | TRBD1 | TRBJ1-3
CASSQGTGSSGANVLTF | TGTGCCAGCAGCCAAGGGACAGGGAGCTCTGGGGCCAACGTCCTGACTTTC | NA | TRBV7-2 | TRBD1 | TRBJ2-6
CASSLDRGRIAEAFF | TGTGCCAGCAGCTTGGACAGGGGTAGGATCGCTGAAGCTTTCTTT | few | TRBV5-8 | TRBD1 | TRBJ1-1
CASSEWKSQETQYF | TGTGCCAGCAGTGAATGGAAAAGTCAAGAGACCCAGTACTTC | NA | TRBV25-1 | NA | TRBJ2-5
CASSLQGADTQYF | TGTGCCAGCAGCTTGCAGGGGGCAGATACGCAGTATTTT | NA | TRBV7-2 | TRBD1 | TRBJ2-3
CATSRDRSYYEQYF | TGTGCCACCAGCAGAGACAGGAGCTACTACGAGCAGTACTTC | NA | TRBV15 | NA | TRBJ2-7
CASSFGWGLLETQYF | TGCGCCAGCAGCTTTGGTTGGGGGCTGTTGGAGACCCAGTACTTC | NA | TRBV5-1 | NA | TRBJ2-5
CATSRGLAGGIAGELFF | TGTGCCACCAGCAGAGGACTAGCGGGAGGGATAGCCGGGGAGCTGTTTTTT | once | TRBV15 | TRBD2 | TRBJ2-2
CASSLDRSGANVLTF | TGCGCCAGCAGCCTGGACCGCTCTGGGGCCAACGTCCTGACTTTC | NA | TRBV5-1 | NA | TRBJ2-6
CASSEQGATYEQYF | TGTGCCAGCAGTGAGCAGGGGGCCACATACGAGCAGTACTTC | NA | TRBV2 | TRBD1 | TRBJ2-7
CASSVGQGARETQYF | TGTGCCAGCAGTGTCGGACAGGGGGCAAGAGAGACCCAGTACTTC | NA | TRBV25-1 | TRBD1 | TRBJ2-5
CASSTVLAGVNEQYF | TGCGCCAGCAGCACCGTCCTAGCGGGAGTCAACGAGCAGTACTTC | NA | TRBV5-1 | TRBD2 | TRBJ2-7